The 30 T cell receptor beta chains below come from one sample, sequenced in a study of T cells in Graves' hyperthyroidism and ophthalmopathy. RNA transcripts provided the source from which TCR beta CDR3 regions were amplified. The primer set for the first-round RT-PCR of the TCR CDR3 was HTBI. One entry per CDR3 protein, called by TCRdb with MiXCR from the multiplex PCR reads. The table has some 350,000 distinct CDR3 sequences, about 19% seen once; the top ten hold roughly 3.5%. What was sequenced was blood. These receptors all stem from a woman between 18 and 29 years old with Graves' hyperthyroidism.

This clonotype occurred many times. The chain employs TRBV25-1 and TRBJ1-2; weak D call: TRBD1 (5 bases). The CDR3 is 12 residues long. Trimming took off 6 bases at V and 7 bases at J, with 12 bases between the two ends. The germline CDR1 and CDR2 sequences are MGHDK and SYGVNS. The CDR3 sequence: CASRDVRVGYTF. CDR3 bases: TGTGCCAGCAGAGATGTCAGGGTTGGCTACACCTTC.

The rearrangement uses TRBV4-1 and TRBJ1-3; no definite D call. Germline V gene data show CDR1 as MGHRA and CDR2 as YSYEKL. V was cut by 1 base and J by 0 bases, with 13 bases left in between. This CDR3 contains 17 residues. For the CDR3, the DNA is TGCGCCAGCAGCCAAGGGGCCCGCGGTAGCTCTGGAAACACCATATATTTT. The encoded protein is CASSQGARGSSGNTIYF.

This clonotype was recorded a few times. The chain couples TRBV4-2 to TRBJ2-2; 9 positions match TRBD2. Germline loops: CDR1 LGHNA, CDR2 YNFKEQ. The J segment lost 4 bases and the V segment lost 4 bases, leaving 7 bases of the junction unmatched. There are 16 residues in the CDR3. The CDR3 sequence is CASSLLAGGLTGELFF. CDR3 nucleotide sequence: TGTGCCAGCAGCCTTCTGGCGGGGGGGCTCACCGGGGAGCTGTTTTTT.

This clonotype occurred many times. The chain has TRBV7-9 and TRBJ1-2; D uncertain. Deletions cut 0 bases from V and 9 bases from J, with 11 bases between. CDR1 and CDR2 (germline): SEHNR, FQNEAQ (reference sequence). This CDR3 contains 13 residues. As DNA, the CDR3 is TGTGCCAGCAGCTTAGCGCGGGATCGAAGCTACACCTTC. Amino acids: CASSLARDRSYTF.

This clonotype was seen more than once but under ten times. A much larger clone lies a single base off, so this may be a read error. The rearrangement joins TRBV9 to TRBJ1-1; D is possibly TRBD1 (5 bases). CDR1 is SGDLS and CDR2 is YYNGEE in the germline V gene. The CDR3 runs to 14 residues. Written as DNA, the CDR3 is TGTGCCAGCAGCGAATCGCGTTGGGGGTATGAAGCTTGCTTT. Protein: CASSESRWGYEACF.

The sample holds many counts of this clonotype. The DNA of the CDR3 is TGCGCCAGCAGCCCCTCAGGGGGGACCCTCTATGGCTACACCTTC. It codes for CASSPSGGTLYGYTF. This chain links TRBV5-1 with TRBJ1-2; 7 positions match TRBD1. Trimming cost V 4 bases and J 4 bases; bases outside gene matches: 10. Germline CDR1 and CDR2: SGHRS and YFSETQ. This CDR3 has 15 amino acids.

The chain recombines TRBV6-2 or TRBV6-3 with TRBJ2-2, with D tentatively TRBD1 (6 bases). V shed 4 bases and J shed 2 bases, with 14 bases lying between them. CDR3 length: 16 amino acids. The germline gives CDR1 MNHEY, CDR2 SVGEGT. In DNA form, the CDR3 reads TGTGCCAGCAGTTCGTACAGGGACCATAACACCGGGGAGCTGTTTTTT. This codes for CASSSYRDHNTGELFF.

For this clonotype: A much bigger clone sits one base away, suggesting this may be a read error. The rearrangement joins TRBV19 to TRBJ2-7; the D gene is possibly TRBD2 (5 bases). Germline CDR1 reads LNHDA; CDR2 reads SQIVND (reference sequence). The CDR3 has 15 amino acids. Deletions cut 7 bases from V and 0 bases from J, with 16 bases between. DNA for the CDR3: TGTGCCAGTACTACGCGGGCTCTGAGCTCCTACGAGCAGTACTTC. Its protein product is CASTTRALSSYEQYF.

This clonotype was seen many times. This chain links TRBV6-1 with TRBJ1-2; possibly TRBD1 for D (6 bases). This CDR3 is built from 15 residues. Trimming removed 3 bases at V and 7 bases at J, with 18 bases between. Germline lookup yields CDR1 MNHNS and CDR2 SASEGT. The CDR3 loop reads CASSEFATGPFGYTF. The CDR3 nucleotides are TGTGCCAGCAGTGAGTTTGCGACAGGCCCTTTTGGCTACACCTTC.

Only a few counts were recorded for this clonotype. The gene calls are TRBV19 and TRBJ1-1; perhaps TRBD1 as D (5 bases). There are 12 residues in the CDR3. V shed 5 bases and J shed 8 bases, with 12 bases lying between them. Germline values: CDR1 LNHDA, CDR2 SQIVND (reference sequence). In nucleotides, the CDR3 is TGTGCCAGTAGTGAGGGACGCGGGGAAGCTTTCTTT. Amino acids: CASSEGRGEAFF.

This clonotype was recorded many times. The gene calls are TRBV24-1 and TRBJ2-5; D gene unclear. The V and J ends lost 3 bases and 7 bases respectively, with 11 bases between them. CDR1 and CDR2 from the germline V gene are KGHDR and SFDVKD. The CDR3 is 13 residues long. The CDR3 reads CATSDPPGGTQYF. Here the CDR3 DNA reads TGTGCCACCAGTGATCCTCCAGGTGGGACCCAGTACTTC.

The CDR3 protein is CASRDRQGGEKTQYF. As DNA, the CDR3 is TGTGCCAGCAGAGATAGACAGGGGGGAGAGAAGACCCAGTACTTC. V usage is TRBV28 and J usage is TRBJ2-5; 9 bases match TRBD1. The length of the CDR3 is 15 residues. V was clipped by 6 bases and J by 6 bases; unmatched bases: 11. Germline V lookup: CDR1 MDHEN, CDR2 SYDVKM.

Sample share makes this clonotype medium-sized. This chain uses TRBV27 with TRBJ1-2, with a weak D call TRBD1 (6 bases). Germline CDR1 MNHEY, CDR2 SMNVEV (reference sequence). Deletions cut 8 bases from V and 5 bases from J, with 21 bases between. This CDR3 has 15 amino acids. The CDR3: CASSSYSGALYGYTF. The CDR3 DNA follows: TGTGCCAGCTCCTCCTATTCAGGGGCCCTATATGGCTACACCTTC.

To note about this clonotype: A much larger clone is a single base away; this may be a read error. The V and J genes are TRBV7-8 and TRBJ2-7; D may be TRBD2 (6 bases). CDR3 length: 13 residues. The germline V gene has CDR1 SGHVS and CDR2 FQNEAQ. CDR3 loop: CASSPGDWAEPYF. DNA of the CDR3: TGTGCCAGCAGCCCGGGGGATTGGGCCGAGCCGTACTTC.

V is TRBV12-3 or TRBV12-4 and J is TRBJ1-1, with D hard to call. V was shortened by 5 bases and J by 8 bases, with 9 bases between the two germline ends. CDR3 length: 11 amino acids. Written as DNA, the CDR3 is TGTGCCAGCAGTAAAACAGCAGAAGCTTTCTTT. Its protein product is CASSKTAEAFF.

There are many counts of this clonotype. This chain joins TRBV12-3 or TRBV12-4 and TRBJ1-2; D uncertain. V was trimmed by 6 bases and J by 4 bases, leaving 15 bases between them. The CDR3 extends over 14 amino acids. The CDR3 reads CASRLREDGYGYTF. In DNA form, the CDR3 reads TGTGCCAGCAGGCTTAGGGAGGACGGCTATGGCTACACCTTC.

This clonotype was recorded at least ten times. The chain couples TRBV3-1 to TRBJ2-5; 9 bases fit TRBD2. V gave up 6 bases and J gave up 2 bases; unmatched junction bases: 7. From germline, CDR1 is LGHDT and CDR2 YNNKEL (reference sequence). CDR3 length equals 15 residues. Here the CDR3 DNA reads TGTGCCAGCAGGCCTCTAGCGGGGAAACAAGAGACCCAGTACTTC. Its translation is CASRPLAGKQETQYF.

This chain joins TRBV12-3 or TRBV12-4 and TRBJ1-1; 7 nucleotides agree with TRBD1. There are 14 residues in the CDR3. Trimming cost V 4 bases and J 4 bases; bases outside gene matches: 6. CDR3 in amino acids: CASSYPTGITEAFF. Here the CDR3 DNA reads TGTGCCAGCAGTTACCCGACAGGGATCACTGAAGCTTTCTTT.

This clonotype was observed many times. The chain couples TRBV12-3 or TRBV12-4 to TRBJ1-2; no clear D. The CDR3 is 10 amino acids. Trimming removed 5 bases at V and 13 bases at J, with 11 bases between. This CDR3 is CASSLDFSTF. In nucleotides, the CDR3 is TGTGCCAGCAGTCTCGATTTCTCCACCTTC.

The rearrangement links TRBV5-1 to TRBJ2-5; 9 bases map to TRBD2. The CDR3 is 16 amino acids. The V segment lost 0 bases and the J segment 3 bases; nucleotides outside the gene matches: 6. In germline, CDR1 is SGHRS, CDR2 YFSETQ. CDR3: CASSLGSSGAKETQYF. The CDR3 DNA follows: TGCGCCAGCAGCTTGGGATCTAGCGGGGCGAAAGAGACCCAGTACTTC.

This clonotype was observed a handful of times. The CDR3 sequence: CASSRHGGSPNTGELFF. DNA of the CDR3: TGCGCCAGCAGCCGACATGGGGGGAGTCCGAACACCGGGGAGCTGTTTTTT. The chain links TRBV4-1 to TRBJ2-2, with D perhaps matching TRBD2 (6 bases). Germline V gives CDR1 MGHRA, CDR2 YSYEKL. The CDR3 is 17 amino acids. The V end lost 4 bases, the J end lost 0 bases, and 15 bases lay between the germline ends.

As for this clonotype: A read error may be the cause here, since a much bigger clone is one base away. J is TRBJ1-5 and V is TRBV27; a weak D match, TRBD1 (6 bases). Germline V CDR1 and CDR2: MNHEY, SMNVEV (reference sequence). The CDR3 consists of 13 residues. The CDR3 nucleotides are TGTGCCAGCAGCGGGCAGGGGCATCAGCCCCTGCATTTT. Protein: CASSGQGHQPLHF.

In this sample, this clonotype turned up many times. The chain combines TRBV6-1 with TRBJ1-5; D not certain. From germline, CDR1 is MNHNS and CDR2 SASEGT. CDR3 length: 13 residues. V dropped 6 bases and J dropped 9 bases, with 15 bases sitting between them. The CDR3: CASSSLWVGPQHF. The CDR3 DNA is TGTGCCAGCAGCTCGTTGTGGGTGGGGCCCCAGCATTTT.

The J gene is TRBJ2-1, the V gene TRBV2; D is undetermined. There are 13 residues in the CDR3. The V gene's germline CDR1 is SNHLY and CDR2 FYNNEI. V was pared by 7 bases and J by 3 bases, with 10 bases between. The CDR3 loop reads CASMSGDYNEQFF. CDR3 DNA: TGTGCCAGCATGAGTGGGGACTACAATGAGCAGTTCTTC.

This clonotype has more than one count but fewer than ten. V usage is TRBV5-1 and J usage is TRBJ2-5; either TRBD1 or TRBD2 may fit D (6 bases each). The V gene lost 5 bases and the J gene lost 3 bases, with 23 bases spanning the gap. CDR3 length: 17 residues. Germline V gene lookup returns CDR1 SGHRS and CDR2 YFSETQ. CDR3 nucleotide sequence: TGCGCCAGCAGATATACTTACAGGGACTGGGATAAAGAGACCCAGTACTTC. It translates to CASRYTYRDWDKETQYF.

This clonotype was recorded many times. In DNA, the CDR3 is TGTGCCAGCAGCTCAACTAGAGAAGAGACCCAGTACTTC. Translated: CASSSTREETQYF. The gene calls are TRBV7-3 and TRBJ2-5; TRBD2 might be the D (5 bases). V dropped 4 bases and J dropped 3 bases, with 9 bases sitting between them. The germline V gene encodes CDR1 SGHTA and CDR2 FQGTGA. The CDR3 length is 13 residues.

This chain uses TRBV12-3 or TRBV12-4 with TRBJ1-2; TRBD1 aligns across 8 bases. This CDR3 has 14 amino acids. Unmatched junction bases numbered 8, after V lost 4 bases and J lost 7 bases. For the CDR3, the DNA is TGTGCCAGCAGTTATTGGACAGGGATTGGTGGCTACACCTTC. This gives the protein CASSYWTGIGGYTF.

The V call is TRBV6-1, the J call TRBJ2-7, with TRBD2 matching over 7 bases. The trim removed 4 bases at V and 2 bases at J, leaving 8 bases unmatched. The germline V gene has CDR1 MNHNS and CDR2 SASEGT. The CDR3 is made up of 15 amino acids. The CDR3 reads CASSVTSDVTYEQYF. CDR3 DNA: TGTGCCAGCAGTGTTACTAGCGACGTTACCTACGAGCAGTACTTC.

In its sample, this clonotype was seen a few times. CDR3 region: CASSLTILNTGELFF. CDR3 DNA: TGTGCCAGCAGCCTGACGATCTTGAACACCGGGGAGCTGTTTTTT. The chain has TRBV7-8 and TRBJ2-2; D not certain. Per the germline V gene, CDR1 is SGHVS and CDR2 is FQNEAQ. The CDR3 spans 15 residues. Trimming removed 5 bases at V and 1 base at J, with 11 bases between.

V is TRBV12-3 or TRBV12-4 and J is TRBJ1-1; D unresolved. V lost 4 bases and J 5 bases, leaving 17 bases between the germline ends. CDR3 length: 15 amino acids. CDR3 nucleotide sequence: TGTGCCAGCAGTTCTGTGGGCAGCGCGAATACTGAAGCTTTCTTT. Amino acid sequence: CASSSVGSANTEAFF.